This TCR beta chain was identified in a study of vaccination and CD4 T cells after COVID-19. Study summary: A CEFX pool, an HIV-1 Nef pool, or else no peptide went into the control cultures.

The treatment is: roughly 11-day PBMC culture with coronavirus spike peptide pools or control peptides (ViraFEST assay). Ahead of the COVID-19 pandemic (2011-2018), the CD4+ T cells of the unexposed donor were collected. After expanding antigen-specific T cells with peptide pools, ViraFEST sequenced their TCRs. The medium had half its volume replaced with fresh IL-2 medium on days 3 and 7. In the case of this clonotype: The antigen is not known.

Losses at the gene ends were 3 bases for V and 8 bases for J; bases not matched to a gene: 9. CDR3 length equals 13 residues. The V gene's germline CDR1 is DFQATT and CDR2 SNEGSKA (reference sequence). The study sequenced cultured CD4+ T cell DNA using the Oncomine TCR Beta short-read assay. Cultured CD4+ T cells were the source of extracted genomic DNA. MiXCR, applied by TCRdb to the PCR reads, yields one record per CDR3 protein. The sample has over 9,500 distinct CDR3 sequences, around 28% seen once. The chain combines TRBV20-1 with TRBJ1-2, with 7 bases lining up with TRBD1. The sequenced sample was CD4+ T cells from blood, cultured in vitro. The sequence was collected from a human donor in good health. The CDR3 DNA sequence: TGCAGTGCTAGCAAACAGGGGCAGGGGGGCTACACCTTC. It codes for CSASKQGQGGYTF.